Below, one TCR beta chain is given with its context. Antigen: not known. PCR used 60 Vbeta primers and 13 Jbeta primers. The protocol was immunoSEQ multiplex PCR, while the TCRdb copy is restricted to in-frame clones and leaves out a portion. The sample records under 250,000 clones, over 65% being singletons. V was pared by 0 bases and J by 4 bases, with 4 bases of the junction left unmatched. The CDR3 spans 14 residues. Germline values: CDR1 SGHRS, CDR2 YFSETQ. This entry comes from a study of cytomegalovirus exposure and HLA in healthy donors. Study-level results: An Asian-associated ancestry cluster reportedly showed fewer N-insertions than the approximately 670-donor mean in a later analysis.

The rearrangement joins TRBV5-1 to TRBJ2-7, with 7 nucleotides matching TRBD1. This TCR derives from a man younger than 35 in good health and CMV-seronegative. The source material was PBMCs. The CDR3 region has the DNA TGCGCCAGCAGCTTGGAGGGACAGAGTTACGAGCAGTACTTC. As protein: CASSLEGQSYEQYF.